One sample yielded the 30 T cell receptor beta chains listed below, sequenced in a study of blood T cell repertoires in COVID-19 (TCRdb year 2020). Libraries were built with the immunoSEQ multiplex PCR assay. Sourced from immuneACCESS, this table was stored by TCRdb with only in-frame sequences that have V and J called. A share of the clones is absent; for the studies checked, an unresolved V gene accounts for under half, and the remainder has no known explanation. This sample holds some 400,000 clones; approximately 87% were observed only once. The top ten clonotypes cover about 2% of the sample. Sequencing was done on a sample of peripheral blood. These receptors were collected from a woman aged 60-75 years with COVID-19, enrolled during active disease.

This chain joins TRBV5-1 and TRBJ2-5, with 10 nucleotides matching TRBD1. The CDR3 extends over 14 amino acids. V lost 4 bases and J lost 5; bases outside the gene matches: 5. The germline CDR1 and CDR2 sequences are SGHRS and YFSETQ. CDR3 loop: CASSRQGARETQYF. In nucleotides, the CDR3 is TGCGCCAGCAGCCGACAGGGGGCGAGGGAGACCCAGTACTTC.

The chain uses TRBV12-3 or TRBV12-4 and TRBJ2-1, with D possibly TRBD2 on 6 matching bases. V was trimmed by 6 bases and J by 6 bases, leaving 12 bases between them. This CDR3 region has 13 residues. The CDR3 region is CASSRTGVNEQFF. The DNA for the CDR3 is TGTGCCAGCAGCCGAACGGGAGTCAATGAGCAGTTCTTC.

V is TRBV10-3 and J is TRBJ2-5; 14 bases agree with TRBD2. Germline V gene lookup returns CDR1 ENHRY and CDR2 SYGVKD. The CDR3 contains 17 residues. After removal of 3 bases from V and 5 bases from J, the junction contained 8 bases not matched to a gene. The CDR3 nucleotides read TGTGCCATCAGTGAACCGACTAGCGGGGGGGCCGGGGAGACCCAGTACTTC. Translating it yields CAISEPTSGGAGETQYF.

The V call is TRBV3-1 (or the pseudogene TRBV3-2), the J call TRBJ2-1; D is unclear. Trimming removed 6 bases from V and 6 bases from J, with 12 bases in between. The CDR3 contains 13 residues. CDR1 is LGHDT and CDR2 is YNNKEL in the germline V gene (reference sequence). CDR3 nucleotide sequence: TGTGCCAGCAGTTTCGGGTCGACCAATGAGCAGTTCTTC. Translating gives CASSFGSTNEQFF.

The genes are TRBV9 and TRBJ1-2; D perhaps matches TRBD1 (6 bases). Trimming took 3 bases from V and 3 from J, leaving 12 bases between them. CDR3 length: 14 residues. Germline values: CDR1 SGDLS, CDR2 YYNGEE. Here the CDR3 reads CASSASGVYYGYTF. The CDR3 region has the DNA TGTGCCAGCAGCGCCTCAGGGGTGTACTATGGCTACACCTTC.

The chain recombines TRBV28 with TRBJ1-3; D call uncertain. Germline-derived CDR1 and CDR2 are MDHEN and SYDVKM. There are 15 residues in the CDR3. Between the trimmed V and J ends, which lost 5 bases and 4 bases, there was a span of 15 bases. CDR3 DNA sequence: TGTGCCAGCAGTCCCCCGCGTAAAAACGGAAACACCATATATTTT. It is translated as CASSPPRKNGNTIYF.

The CDR3 sequence: CASSPEGAGKTEAFF. The CDR3 region has the DNA TGTGCCAGCAGCCCCGAAGGGGCAGGGAAGACTGAAGCTTTCTTT. This chain connects TRBV9 to TRBJ1-1; maybe TRBD1 (5 bases). Germline V gives CDR1 SGDLS, CDR2 YYNGEE. Trimming pared 4 bases from V and 5 bases from J, leaving 18 bases between. This CDR3 comprises 15 residues.

The chain joins TRBV7-2 to TRBJ2-1, with 8 bases identical to TRBD1. The CDR3 spans 16 residues. The V segment lost 4 bases and the J segment 0 bases; nucleotides outside the gene matches: 5. CDR1 is SGHTA, CDR2 FQGNSA, per germline. CDR3 nucleotide sequence: TGTGCCAGCAGCTGGACAGGGACGAGCTCCTACAATGAGCAGTTCTTC. The encoded protein is CASSWTGTSSYNEQFF.

The chain recombines TRBV6-5 with TRBJ2-5; 7 bases align to TRBD1. The germline gives CDR1 MNHEY, CDR2 SVGAGI. The CDR3 has 15 residues. With V trimmed by 6 bases and J by 3 bases, 10 bases remained unmatched. CDR3 DNA sequence: TGTGCCAGCAGCAAGACAGGGAACGCGGAAGAGACCCAGTACTTC. Protein product: CASSKTGNAEETQYF.

This rearrangement joins TRBV30 to TRBJ1-1, with a weak D call TRBD1 (5 bases). The CDR3 length is 13 residues. The germline V and J ends were trimmed by 4 bases and 1 base, with 10 bases remaining between them. Germline CDR1 GTSNPN, CDR2 SVGIG (reference sequence). CDR3 sequence reads: CAWKEGTNTEAFF. In DNA form, the CDR3 reads TGTGCCTGGAAGGAGGGGACGAACACTGAAGCTTTCTTT.

The V gene is TRBV5-1, the J gene TRBJ2-3; TRBD2 matches 8 bases. There are 15 residues in the CDR3. Germline CDR1 reads SGHRS; CDR2 reads YFSETQ. The J segment lost 1 base and the V segment lost 7 bases, leaving 8 bases of the junction unmatched. The CDR3 region is CASGSGGRGTDTQYF. CDR3 nucleotides: TGCGCCAGCGGCTCGGGGGGGCGCGGCACAGATACGCAGTATTTT.

This clone has just one count. This chain connects TRBV3-1 (or the pseudogene TRBV3-2) to TRBJ2-5; 7 bases map to TRBD2. Germline-derived CDR1 and CDR2 are LGHDT and YNNKEL (reference sequence). V was clipped by 4 bases and J by 9 bases; unmatched bases: 11. The CDR3 totals 14 residues. Here the CDR3 reads CASSRFGAGDAQYF. The CDR3 DNA reads TGTGCCAGCAGCCGGTTCGGTGCGGGGGACGCCCAGTACTTC.

This clone was picked up a small number of times. The V gene is TRBV6-5, the J gene TRBJ2-7; TRBD1 matches 11 bases. The J segment lost 2 bases and the V segment lost 6 bases, leaving 3 bases of the junction unmatched. There are 14 residues in the CDR3. Germline CDR1 is MNHEY and CDR2 is SVGAGI. The CDR3, as DNA: TGTGCCAGCAGCCGGGACAGGGGGACCTACGAGCAGTACTTC. Protein sequence: CASSRDRGTYEQYF.

The rearrangement joins TRBV18 to TRBJ1-1; the match to TRBD1 covers 9 bases. This CDR3 comprises 15 residues. The V and J ends lost 4 bases and 3 bases, in that order; junction bases with no gene match: 6. Germline loops: CDR1 KGHSH, CDR2 LQKENI. The CDR3: CASSLGTGQDTEAFF. DNA for the CDR3: TGTGCCAGCTCACTCGGGACAGGGCAAGACACTGAAGCTTTCTTT.

V usage is TRBV2 and J usage is TRBJ1-1; D gene unclear. Looked up from germline, CDR1 is SNHLY and CDR2 is FYNNEI. The CDR3 has 11 amino acids. V was cut by 6 bases and J by 4 bases, with 6 bases left in between. CDR3 sequence reads: CASRIITEAFF. The CDR3 DNA follows: TGTGCCAGCAGAATTATCACTGAAGCTTTCTTT.

This clone occurred once. V is TRBV3-1 (or the pseudogene TRBV3-2) and J is TRBJ1-2; 8 nucleotides line up with TRBD1. Germline CDR1 is LGHDT and CDR2 is YNNKEL (reference sequence). There are 17 residues in the CDR3. Unmatched junction bases numbered 11, after V lost 4 bases and J lost 1 base. CDR3 nucleotides: TGTGCCAGCAGCCGTAAGGGACAGGTGGGAAGTAACTATGGCTACACCTTC. This sequence encodes CASSRKGQVGSNYGYTF.

The J gene is TRBJ1-2, the V gene TRBV6-5; tentatively, D is TRBD1 (5 bases). V gave up 8 bases and J gave up 0 bases, with 16 bases separating them. The CDR3 runs to 15 residues. Germline assignment: CDR1 MNHEY and CDR2 SVGAGI. CDR3: CASWGREIANYGYTF. The CDR3 nucleotides read TGTGCCAGCTGGGGCCGGGAGATAGCTAACTATGGCTACACCTTC.

This chain joins TRBV23-1 and TRBJ2-1; D may be TRBD1 (7 bases). TRBV23-1 is filed as an ORF, its function uncertain. Deletions cut 4 bases from V and 10 bases from J, with 26 bases between. This CDR3 contains 17 residues. The CDR3 loop reads CASSPPGGDRSPLEQFF. The CDR3 DNA is TGCGCCAGCAGTCCACCTGGCGGGGACAGATCCCCTCTAGAGCAGTTCTTC.

This clone was recorded once. This sequence joins TRBV29-1 and TRBJ2-2; TRBD1 might be the D (5 bases). Trimming left V 7 bases short and J 8 bases short, with 17 bases between. The germline CDR1 and CDR2 sequences are SQVTM and ANQGSEA. The CDR3 loop spans 13 amino acids. The CDR3 spells CSEPGQGTGELFF. The CDR3 DNA is TGCAGCGAGCCGGGCCAGGGTACGGGGGAGCTGTTTTTT.

This chain connects TRBV11-2 to TRBJ2-3; D may be TRBD2 (7 bases). V was pared by 0 bases and J by 2 bases, with 9 bases between. The CDR3 contains 15 residues. Germline V gene sequence: CDR1 SGHAT, CDR2 FQNNGV. In nucleotides, the CDR3 is TGTGCCAGCAGCTTAGATGGGGGGGCCACAGATACGCAGTATTTT. This translates into CASSLDGGATDTQYF. The full variable domain, in which reference TRBV11-2 and TRBJ2-3 provide the parts outside the CDR3, is EAGVAQSPRYKIIEKRQSVAFWCNPISGHATLYWYQQILGQGPKLLIQFQNNGVVDDSQLPKDRFSAERLKGVDSTLKIQPAKLEDSAVYLCASSLDGGATDTQYFGPGTRLTVL.

The chain is built from TRBV24-1 and TRBJ2-2; D remains ambiguous. CDR3 length: 14 amino acids. V was trimmed by 0 bases and J by 6 bases, leaving 7 bases between them. Germline CDR1 KGHDR, CDR2 SFDVKD. The CDR3 DNA is TGTGCCACCAGTGATTTGAGTCGCGCCGGGGAGCTGTTTTTT. This translates into CATSDLSRAGELFF.

The chain couples TRBV14 to TRBJ1-1, with TRBD1 identical over 7 bases. This CDR3 is 15 amino acids long. Germline values: CDR1 SGHDN, CDR2 FVKESK. V lost 0 bases and J lost 7; bases outside the gene matches: 8. CDR3 DNA sequence: TGTGCCAGCAGCCAAGATTCCGGGACAGAGGATGAAGCTTTCTTT. Encoded protein: CASSQDSGTEDEAFF.

This chain joins TRBV6-5 and TRBJ1-6; TRBD1 matches 7 bases. V was clipped by 6 bases and J by 7 bases; unmatched bases: 0. CDR1 and CDR2 (germline): MNHEY, SVGAGI. This CDR3 has 12 residues. CDR3 bases: TGTGCCAGCAGGACAGGGAATTCACCCCTCCACTTT. Amino acids: CASRTGNSPLHF.

The rearrangement joins TRBV28 to TRBJ1-5; D possibly corresponds to TRBD1 (6 bases). CDR1 is MDHEN, CDR2 SYDVKM, per germline. Trimming took 11 bases from V and 1 from J, leaving 12 bases between them. The CDR3 has 13 residues. The CDR3 loop reads CALSRGSNQPQHF. CDR3 coding DNA: TGTGCCCTTTCCAGGGGAAGCAATCAGCCCCAGCATTTT.

This clone was detected only once. The chain joins TRBV3-1 (or the pseudogene TRBV3-2) to TRBJ1-2, with D possibly matching TRBD1 (6 bases). Germline V gene sequence: CDR1 LGHDT, CDR2 YNNKEL (reference sequence). CDR3 length: 14 amino acids. V was pared by 3 bases and J by 2 bases, with 10 bases between. CDR3 region: CASSHDDRNYGYTF. CDR3 sequence (DNA): TGTGCCAGCAGCCATGACGACAGGAACTATGGCTACACCTTC.

There are a few counts of this clone. The chain couples TRBV11-1 to TRBJ2-5; D uncertain. This CDR3 has 12 amino acids. CDR1 is SGHAT, CDR2 FQDESV, per germline (reference sequence). V lost 1 base and J 5 bases, leaving 5 bases between the germline ends. The CDR3 sequence is CASSLVAETQYF. CDR3 in DNA: TGTGCCAGCAGCTTAGTGGCTGAGACCCAGTACTTC.

The genes are TRBV11-2 and TRBJ2-3; 15 bases are a match to TRBD2. Germline CDR1 reads SGHAT; CDR2 reads FQNNGV. The length of the CDR3 is 17 residues. V lost 4 bases and J lost 0; bases outside the gene matches: 2. The CDR3 nucleotides are TGTGCCAGCAGCTCGGGACTAGCGGGGGGCAGCACAGATACGCAGTATTTT. Translation: CASSSGLAGGSTDTQYF.

This chain connects TRBV28 to TRBJ2-3; 11 bases line up with TRBD2. This CDR3 spans 18 amino acids. Germline assignment: CDR1 MDHEN and CDR2 SYDVKM. With 6 bases clipped from V and 1 base from J, the junction kept 12 bases outside the gene matches. DNA for the CDR3: TGTGCCAGCAGCCTAACTAGCGGGGGTAACACCCGCACAGATACGCAGTATTTT. Translating it yields CASSLTSGGNTRTDTQYF. The complete variable domain, with remaining parts taken from reference TRBV28 and TRBJ2-3, reads DVKVTQSSRYLVKRTGEKVFLECVQDMDHENMFWYRQDPGLGLRLIYFSYDVKMKEKGDIPEGYSVSREKKERFSLILESASTNQTSMYLCASSLTSGGNTRTDTQYFGPGTRLTVL.

The V and J genes are TRBV6-4 and TRBJ2-3; TRBD2 is a possible D gene (5 bases). The CDR3 is 17 residues long. Per the germline V gene, CDR1 is MRHNA and CDR2 is SNTAGT. Deletions cut 4 bases from V and 4 bases from J, with 21 bases between. This CDR3 reads CASSASPPGMASDTQYF. For the CDR3, the DNA is TGTGCCAGCAGTGCCTCCCCTCCGGGGATGGCTTCAGATACGCAGTATTTT.

With regard to this clone: Being one base from a much bigger clone, this may be a read error. The V gene is TRBV7-8, the J gene TRBJ1-1, with no clear D. The CDR3 is made up of 12 amino acids. V was clipped by 5 bases and J by 1 base, with 5 bases between them. Germline values: CDR1 SGHVS, CDR2 FQNEAQ. As DNA, the CDR3 is TGTGCCAGCAGCCGCGGGAACACTGAAGCTTTCTTT. This gives the protein CASSRGNTEAFF. Full variable domain (rest looked up from reference TRBV7-8 and TRBJ1-1): GAGVSQSPRYKVAKRGQDVALRCDPISGHVSLFWYQQALGQGPEFLTYFQNEAQLDKSGLPSDRFFAERPEGSVSTLKIQRTQQEDSAVYLCASSRGNTEAFFGQGTRLTVV.